This TCR beta chain was captured by sequencing in a study of beta chain features in type 1 diabetes. Across the whole study: In age, gender and cell yields, patients were similar to healthy donors. General study findings and limits: Lower insertion and higher deletion counts appeared at VDJ junctions in type 1 diabetes patients.

In this sample, this clone turned up a few times. Its antigen is undetermined. What was sequenced were expressed TCRB transcripts, since all of the isolated RNA had been reverse transcribed. Assay used: immunoSEQ multiplex PCR; TCRdb lists only in-frame clones, some missing. This table has over 300,000 clones, 7% to 9% appearing once. Purity exceeded 95% in all sorted populations. This sequence originates from a woman aged 18-29 years in good health. Sequences were obtained from central memory CD4+ T cells from blood.

The CDR3 coding sequence is TGTGCCAGCAGCCCAGGAGGAGCGGGACGGACCGGGGAGCTGTTTTTT. This sequence encodes CASSPGGAGRTGELFF. The chain links TRBV5-4 to TRBJ2-2, with 7 bases fitting TRBD2. Germline V gene lookup returns CDR1 SGHNT and CDR2 YYREEE (reference sequence). V gave up 4 bases and J gave up 5 bases; unmatched junction bases: 11. The CDR3 consists of 16 residues.